These 30 T cell receptor beta chains share one sample of origin, sequenced in a study of shared clonotypes between healthy human individuals. Method: immunoSEQ multiplex PCR; TCRdb's copy keeps in-frame clones and lacks some. The sample consists of some 500,000 clones, more than 70% of them appearing once. The sequenced material came from PBMCs. The receptors were gathered from a woman aged 35 to 49 in good health. Some clones in this sample may be carry-over from other donors' samples.

This clone came up a few times. This chain links TRBV25-1 with TRBJ2-7; D remains ambiguous. V lost 1 base and J 7 bases, leaving 11 bases between the germline ends. Looked up from germline, CDR1 is MGHDK and CDR2 is SYGVNS. CDR3 length equals 13 residues. In nucleotides, the CDR3 is TGTGCCAGCAGTGAATCCCCGCCCCGGGAGCAGTACTTC. Amino acids: CASSESPPREQYF.

Of note for this clone: This is likely an artifact of a read error, given a far larger clone one base away. The chain employs TRBV4-3 and TRBJ2-1; D is perhaps TRBD2 (5 bases). Germline values: CDR1 LGHNA, CDR2 YSLEER. The CDR3 is made up of 13 amino acids. The CDR3 reads CASSQDWGVEHFF. The CDR3 DNA reads TGCGCCAGCAGCCAAGACTGGGGAGTGGAGCATTTCTTC.

A note on this clone: It differs at one base from a far larger clone, so likely a read error. The chain has TRBV5-6 and TRBJ1-3; TRBD1 might be the D (5 bases). Germline CDR1 and CDR2: SGHDT and YYEEEE. Between the trimmed V and J ends, which lost 7 bases and 3 bases, there was a span of 14 bases. This CDR3 comprises 14 residues. The CDR3 loop reads CASGTWGRGNTIYF. CDR3 nucleotide sequence: TGTGCCAGCGGAACGTGGGGACGTGGAAACACCATATATTTT.

To note about this clone: This likely stems from a read error, as it lies one base from a far larger clone. CDR3 residues: CAWTRGRMAFF. CDR3 sequence (DNA): TGTGCCTGGACAAGGGGGAGAATGGCTTTCTTT. The genes are TRBV30 and TRBJ1-1; D is perhaps TRBD1 (6 bases). The CDR3 runs 11 residues. CDR1 and CDR2 from the germline V gene are GTSNPN and SVGIG (reference sequence). V was cut by 4 bases and J by 11 bases, with 14 bases left in between.

The CDR3 nucleotides are TGTGCCAGCAGCTTACGGGCGGGCGGCGAGCAGTACTTC. This encodes CASSLRAGGEQYF. J is TRBJ2-7 and V is TRBV11-2; D possibly corresponds to TRBD2 (5 bases). Germline loops: CDR1 SGHAT, CDR2 FQNNGV. The CDR3 totals 13 residues. Between the trimmed V and J ends, which lost 2 bases and 6 bases, there was a span of 11 bases.

The chain links TRBV28 to TRBJ2-5; maybe TRBD2 (6 bases). Germline values: CDR1 MDHEN, CDR2 SYDVKM. Trimming removed 4 bases at V and 3 bases at J, with 18 bases between. There are 16 residues in the CDR3. The CDR3 region is CASSSARQGLKETQYF. The CDR3 coding sequence is TGTGCCAGCAGTTCCGCCCGGCAGGGACTGAAAGAGACCCAGTACTTC.

Concerning this clone itself: This may be a read error, as it is one base from a much larger clone. Additional DNA sequences in this sample encode the identical CDR3. This sequence joins TRBV29-1 and TRBJ1-1; a possible D gene is TRBD1 (6 bases). CDR1 is SQVTM, CDR2 ANQGSEA, per germline. The V and J ends lost 7 bases and 1 base respectively, with 10 bases between them. This CDR3 comprises 12 residues. CDR3 loop: CSGGQQNTEAFF. The CDR3 DNA reads TGCAGCGGTGGACAGCAGAACACTGAAGCTTTCTTT.

The V call is TRBV2, the J call TRBJ2-1, with 10 positions matching TRBD1. The germline V gene has CDR1 SNHLY and CDR2 FYNNEI. J lost 0 bases, V lost 11 bases, and 16 bases had no gene match. This CDR3 region has 18 residues. CDR3 bases: TGTGCCGGGGCCGGGACAGGGGCCGCTGGGAGCTCCTACAATGAGCAGTTCTTC. Its translation: CAGAGTGAAGSSYNEQFF.

This clone was counted only a few times. The V call is TRBV7-9, the J call TRBJ2-5; D is ambiguous. CDR1 and CDR2 (germline): SEHNR, FQNEAQ (reference sequence). The ends were cut back, 4 bases at V and 0 bases at J, with 15 bases in the middle. This CDR3 comprises 16 residues. The CDR3 DNA follows: TGTGCCAGCAGCTCTAAAAAAGGCGGATACCAAGAGACCCAGTACTTC. Translated: CASSSKKGGYQETQYF.

This chain joins TRBV7-2 and TRBJ2-7; either TRBD1 or TRBD2 may fit D (7 bases each). The CDR3 is 13 amino acids. The V end lost 4 bases, the J end lost 7 bases, and 14 bases lay between the germline ends. The germline V gene has CDR1 SGHTA and CDR2 FQGNSA. The CDR3 here is CASSYDREGEQYF. The CDR3 nucleotides are TGTGCCAGCAGCTATGACAGGGAGGGTGAGCAGTACTTC.

This clone has just a few counts. V is TRBV9 and J is TRBJ2-5; 11 bases are a match to TRBD2. J was trimmed by 5 bases and V by 0 bases; bases with no gene match: 9. Germline V gives CDR1 SGDLS, CDR2 YYNGEE. The CDR3 totals 17 residues. The CDR3 bases are TGTGCCAGCAGCGTAGGTTCACTAGCGGGAGTTTCTGAGACCCAGTACTTC. Translating it yields CASSVGSLAGVSETQYF.

The chain carries TRBV5-5 and TRBJ2-7; D ambiguous. The CDR3 has 12 residues. Germline lookup yields CDR1 SGHKS and CDR2 YYEKEE (reference sequence). The V end lost 1 base, the J end lost 5 bases, and 7 bases lay between the germline ends. The CDR3 coding sequence is TGTGCCAGCAGCTTGACCACAGACGAGCAGTACTTC. Residues: CASSLTTDEQYF.

The DNA of the CDR3 is TGTGCCAGCAGCAAAGGCGGCAGCCAAGAGACCCAGTACTTC. As protein: CASSKGGSQETQYF. The V call is TRBV7-9, the J call TRBJ2-5; D is unclear. Germline CDR1 and CDR2: SEHNR and FQNEAQ (reference sequence). This CDR3 is 14 amino acids long. V lost 5 bases to trimming and J lost 1 base, with 11 bases between them.

V is TRBV10-3 and J is TRBJ2-2; D is perhaps TRBD1 or TRBD2 (5 bases each). Trimming pared 3 bases from V and 1 base from J, leaving 12 bases between. The CDR3 sequence is 16 residues long. The germline gives CDR1 ENHRY, CDR2 SYGVKD. The CDR3 spells CAISDFEGQNTGELFF. In DNA, the CDR3 is TGTGCCATCAGTGATTTCGAGGGGCAGAACACCGGGGAGCTGTTTTTT.

The CDR3 spells CASSVGSYEQYF. Written as DNA, the CDR3 is TGTGCCAGCAGCGTAGGTTCCTACGAGCAGTACTTC. The chain couples TRBV9 to TRBJ2-7; D is undetermined. Germline V gene sequence: CDR1 SGDLS, CDR2 YYNGEE. The CDR3 runs to 12 residues. Trimming left V 0 bases short and J 1 base short, with 2 bases between.

Details on this clone: Other DNA sequences in this sample translate to the same CDR3. The chain has TRBV7-3 and TRBJ2-1; TRBD2 matches 8 bases. Germline CDR1 is SGHTA and CDR2 is FQGTGA. After removal of 2 bases from V and 2 bases from J, the junction contained 2 bases not matched to a gene. The CDR3 is 15 amino acids. CDR3 bases: TGTGCCAGCAGCTTAGCGGGAGGACCCTACAATGAGCAGTTCTTC. Translated, it gives CASSLAGGPYNEQFF. Full variable domain (remainder filled in from reference TRBV7-3 and TRBJ2-1): GAGVSQTPSNKVTEKGKYVELRCDPISGHTALYWYRQSLGQGPEFLIYFQGTGAADDSGLPNDRFFAVRPEGSVSTLKIQRTERGDSAVYLCASSLAGGPYNEQFFGPGTRLTVL.

V and J are TRBV27 and TRBJ2-1, with TRBD2 as a possible D gene (6 bases). The CDR3 has 15 residues. Germline CDR1 is MNHEY and CDR2 is SMNVEV (reference sequence). Trimming stripped 0 bases from V and 2 bases from J, with 8 bases between. The CDR3 loop is CASSLSRGPYNEQFF. The CDR3 DNA reads TGTGCCAGCAGTTTATCGCGGGGCCCCTACAATGAGCAGTTCTTC.

The chain carries TRBV5-1 and TRBJ1-4; 9 bases fit TRBD1. V lost 4 bases to trimming and J lost 5 bases; unmatched junction nucleotides: 6. This CDR3 is built from 15 residues. Germline V gives CDR1 SGHRS, CDR2 YFSETQ. CDR3 in DNA: TGCGCCAGCAGCCCGGGGGGGACAGGGAATGAAAAACTGTTTTTT. Its translation is CASSPGGTGNEKLFF.

This chain connects TRBV18 to TRBJ1-1; 7 nucleotides match TRBD1. The CDR3 loop spans 13 amino acids. V shed 5 bases, J shed 4 bases, and the junction held 4 bases outside the gene matches. Germline-derived CDR1 and CDR2 are KGHSH and LQKENI. In DNA, the CDR3 is TGTGCCAGCTCATCTGGGACAGCCACTGAAGCTTTCTTT. Translation: CASSSGTATEAFF. Full variable domain (missing parts from reference TRBV18 and TRBJ1-1): NAGVMQNPRHLVRRRGQEARLRCSPMKGHSHVYWYRQLPEEGLKFMVYLQKENIIDESGMPKERFSAEFPKEGPSILRIQQVVRGDSAAYFCASSSGTATEAFFGQGTRLTVV.

The genes are TRBV5-1 and TRBJ2-1, with a tentative D call TRBD1 (6 bases). The CDR3 covers 13 residues. Germline CDR1 and CDR2: SGHRS and YFSETQ. Trimming pared 4 bases from V and 10 bases from J, leaving 15 bases between. The CDR3 sequence is CASSPNRVEEQFF. In nucleotides, the CDR3 is TGCGCCAGCAGCCCTAACAGGGTTGAGGAGCAGTTCTTC.

V and J are TRBV7-9 and TRBJ1-6; D might be TRBD1 (5 bases). Germline CDR1 is SEHNR and CDR2 is FQNEAQ (reference sequence). The CDR3 sequence is 15 residues long. V lost 5 bases to trimming and J lost 8 bases, with 16 bases between them. In nucleotides, the CDR3 is TGTGCCAGCAGCCCACGACAGACCAGGGATTCACCCCTCCACTTT. Translated: CASSPRQTRDSPLHF.

Of note for this clone: One end of the junction is discordant with germline, which a read error may explain. This rearrangement joins TRBV9 to TRBJ2-5; D call uncertain. The germline V gene has CDR1 SGDLS and CDR2 YYNGEE. The length of the CDR3 is 16 residues. CDR3 loop: CASSVEALPQAEAQYF. The CDR3 DNA follows: TGTGCCAGCAGCGTAGAGGCCCTGCCCCAAGCAGAGGCCCAGTACTTC.

The rearrangement links TRBV5-4 to TRBJ2-7; tentatively, D is TRBD2 (8 bases). Germline V lookup: CDR1 SGHNT, CDR2 YYREEE (reference sequence). Trimming removed 9 bases from V and 4 bases from J, with 20 bases in between. CDR3 length: 14 residues. The CDR3 sequence is CATRSGGGVYEQYF. CDR3 nucleotides: TGTGCCACCCGTTCGGGAGGGGGCGTTTACGAGCAGTACTTC.

The chain links TRBV5-4 to TRBJ2-1, with unresolved D. The CDR3 has 13 amino acids. Trimming took off 0 bases at V and 7 bases at J, with 8 bases between the two ends. The V gene's germline CDR1 is SGHNT and CDR2 YYREEE (reference sequence). The CDR3 sequence is CASSLGRWNEQFF. DNA of the CDR3: TGTGCCAGCAGCTTGGGCCGCTGGAATGAGCAGTTCTTC.

This chain connects TRBV27 to TRBJ2-2, with a possible D match to TRBD1 (7 bases). This CDR3 has 16 residues. The V end was cut by 6 bases, the J end by 6 bases, with 20 bases between. Per germline, CDR1 MNHEY and CDR2 SMNVEV (reference sequence). Here the CDR3 reads CASRSGGTARAGELFF. The CDR3 DNA follows: TGTGCCAGCAGGTCGGGCGGGACAGCAAGAGCCGGGGAGCTGTTTTTT.

The chain carries TRBV27 and TRBJ1-2, with D possibly being TRBD1 (5 bases). The ends were cut back, 3 bases at V and 4 bases at J, with 12 bases in the middle. The CDR3 length is 14 residues. In germline, CDR1 is MNHEY, CDR2 SMNVEV (reference sequence). CDR3 amino acids: CASSFTGSFYGYTF. The CDR3, as DNA: TGTGCCAGCAGTTTTACAGGATCATTCTATGGCTACACCTTC.

The chain has TRBV7-8 and TRBJ2-1, with 10 bases lining up with TRBD2. The CDR3 covers 15 residues. CDR1 is SGHVS, CDR2 FQNEAQ, per germline. With 6 bases clipped from V and 4 bases from J, the junction kept 6 bases outside the gene matches. CDR3 in DNA: TGTGCCAGCAGTTCTAGCGGGAGATCGTACAATGAGCAGTTCTTC. Amino acids: CASSSSGRSYNEQFF.

This chain joins TRBV5-6 and TRBJ1-5; weak D call: TRBD1 (5 bases). The CDR3 totals 16 residues. Trimming cost V 4 bases and J 7 bases, with 21 bases left between them. Germline V lookup: CDR1 SGHDT, CDR2 YYEEEE. CDR3 loop: CASSRFGSRVGQPQHF. The DNA for the CDR3 is TGTGCCAGCAGCCGATTCGGGTCCAGGGTCGGGCAGCCCCAGCATTTT.

V gene TRBV7-3 combines with J gene TRBJ2-2; D may match TRBD1 or TRBD2 (5 bases each). The CDR3 is 16 amino acids. V was cut by 3 bases and J by 5 bases, with 16 bases left in between. CDR1 is SGHTA, CDR2 FQGTGA, per germline. This CDR3 is CASSLGTTVGTGELFF. The CDR3 DNA reads TGTGCCAGCAGCTTGGGGACCACCGTAGGGACCGGGGAGCTGTTTTTT.

The chain employs TRBV28 and TRBJ1-1, with 10 bases fitting TRBD1. There are 15 residues in the CDR3. V lost 6 bases to trimming and J lost 3 bases; unmatched junction nucleotides: 7. Germline V gene lookup returns CDR1 MDHEN and CDR2 SYDVKM. CDR3 sequence: CASRYTGTGDTEAFF. The CDR3 DNA reads TGTGCCAGCAGATATACCGGGACAGGGGACACTGAAGCTTTCTTT.